These T cell receptor beta chains were read from a single sample in a study of cytomegalovirus exposure and HLA in healthy donors. The repertoire was sequenced with immunoSEQ multiplex PCR; TCRdb's copy has only in-frame clones and lacks some. The table has some 130,000 clones, 75% to 85% seen once; the top ten hold 8.1%. The sample comprised PBMCs. These receptors were obtained from a woman between 45 and 65 years old in good health and CMV-seropositive. Both conserved end residues are part of each CDR3. The D gene is left open where the match is weak. Clone size is given for some rows only: seen once, a few or many times, or a class if the clone is expanded.

NA,few,TRBJ1-4,TRBV4-3,TGCGCCAGCAGCCAAGATCCGGGGAGTAATGAAAAACTGTTTTTT,CASSQDPGSNEKLFF
TRBD1,NA,TRBJ1-2,TRBV5-5,TGTGCCAGCAGGTCGACAGGGGGCTATGGCTACACCTTC,CASRSTGGYGYTF
TRBD2,NA,TRBJ2-7,TRBV27,TGTGCCAGCAGATTCGGAGCGGGAGGGGAGTGGACGGGGTACGAGCAGTACTTC,CASRFGAGGEWTGYEQYF
TRBD1,NA,TRBJ1-6,TRBV5-1,TGCGCCAGCAGGCCCGGGACAGGGGACGCCGGGGGATATAATTCACCCCTCCACTTT,CASRPGTGDAGGYNSPLHF
NA,NA,TRBJ1-5,TRBV6-1,TGTGCCAGCAGTGAAGGCACAGGGCTTTATCAGCCCCAGCATTTT,CASSEGTGLYQPQHF
TRBD1,NA,TRBJ2-7,TRBV6-5,TGTGCCAGCAGTTACCTCATACGACAGGGGACCTACGAGCAGTACTTC,CASSYLIRQGTYEQYF
TRBD1,NA,TRBJ2-6,TRBV5-4,TGTGCCAGCAGCTTGGACAGGGGACGATTCTCTGGGGCCAACGTCCTGACTTTC,CASSLDRGRFSGANVLTF
TRBD1,NA,TRBJ1-4,TRBV7-6,TGTGCCAGCAGCTCGGAGGGGGCGAAAGGGAAACTGTTTTTT,CASSSEGAKGKLFF
NA,NA,TRBJ2-7,TRBV5-4,TGTGCCAGCAGCTTGGAACTAGTGGGCTCCGAGCAGTACTTC,CASSLELVGSEQYF
TRBD2,NA,TRBJ2-5,TRBV5-1,TGCGCCAGCAGCTTGGATTCGTGGCGCGGGAGCTGGTACTTC,CASSLDSWRGSWYF
NA,NA,TRBJ1-4,TRBV6-6,TGTGCCAGCAGTTACGAAGGCTCGGACACCTTATTTTTT,CASSYEGSDTLFF
NA,once,TRBJ2-7,TRBV6-1,TGTGCCAGCATGGAGGGGTACGAGCAGTACTTC,CASMEGYEQYF
NA,NA,TRBJ1-1,TRBV30,TGTGCCTGGAGTAAAGGACAATTTAACACTGAAGCTTTCTTT,CAWSKGQFNTEAFF
TRBD2,once,TRBJ2-1,TRBV27,TGTGCCAGCAGAATAAGTGGGACTAGCGGGAATAAGCAGTTCTTC,CASRISGTSGNKQFF
TRBD1,NA,TRBJ1-1,TRBV29-1,TGCAGCGCCCACAGGGGTAACACTGAAGCTTTCTTT,CSAHRGNTEAFF
NA,NA,TRBJ2-5,TRBV9,TGTGCCAGCAGCCGTATGAACCTACAAGAGACCCAGTACTTC,CASSRMNLQETQYF
NA,NA,TRBJ1-5,TRBV7-2,TGTGCCAGCAGCTTAGCGGGCCAGCCCCAGCATTTT,CASSLAGQPQHF
NA,NA,TRBJ1-2,TRBV18,TGTGCCAGCTCACCTCTTAGTTCCTATGGCTACACCTTC,CASSPLSSYGYTF
NA,once,TRBJ2-1,TRBV11-2,TGTGCCAGCAGCTTAGACCCGGGATTACCCTACAATGAGCAGTTCTTC,CASSLDPGLPYNEQFF
NA,NA,TRBJ2-3,TRBV7-9,TGTGCCAGCAGCTTGACCGACAGGCCGCCTAGCACAGATACGCAGTATTTT,CASSLTDRPPSTDTQYF
TRBD2,NA,TRBJ2-1,TRBV30,TGTGCCTGGAGTCAAGGACTAGCGGGAAACAATGAGCAGTTCTTC,CAWSQGLAGNNEQFF
TRBD2,NA,TRBJ2-1,TRBV5-1,TGCGCCAGCAGCCCCGGGACTAGGTGGGAGCAGTTCTTC,CASSPGTRWEQFF
NA,NA,TRBJ2-5,TRBV7-8,TGTGCCAGCAGCTTAGATTGGGGGGGGCTCAACTTCGAGACCCAGTACTTC,CASSLDWGGLNFETQYF
NA,NA,TRBJ1-5,TRBV7-6,TGTGCCAGCAGCTTAGGCGCAGGGAATAGCAATCAGCCCCAGCATTTT,CASSLGAGNSNQPQHF
NA,NA,TRBJ2-7,TRBV4-1,TGCGCCAGCAGCCAAGATTGGGCCAGTGGTGCCTACGAGCAGTACTTC,CASSQDWASGAYEQYF
TRBD1,NA,TRBJ1-2,TRBV5-1,TGCGCCAGCACCCCGGACAGGGACTATGGCTACACCTTC,CASTPDRDYGYTF
NA,NA,TRBJ1-2,TRBV6-5,TGTGCCAGCAGTTACTCCCAGAGGGAAGGAGGCTACACCTTC,CASSYSQREGGYTF
NA,NA,TRBJ2-7,TRBV5-4,TGTGCCAGCAGCTTGGAGCGGAATACCTACGAGCAGTACTTC,CASSLERNTYEQYF
TRBD1,NA,TRBJ1-4,TRBV5-1,TGCGCCAGCAGCTTAGAACAGGGGGACGAAAAACTGTTTTTT,CASSLEQGDEKLFF
NA,NA,TRBJ2-1,TRBV5-1,TGCGCCAGCACCCCAATTGTCCCGGGGAATGAGCAGTTCTTC,CASTPIVPGNEQFF
TRBD2,NA,TRBJ2-3,TRBV6-1,TGTGCCAGCAGTGAAATGAGGACTAGCGGCTACACAGATACGCAGTATTTT,CASSEMRTSGYTDTQYF
NA,NA,TRBJ1-1,TRBV6-6,TGTGCCAGCAGTTACGGGCGGGGCAGCTACACTGAAGCTTTCTTT,CASSYGRGSYTEAFF
TRBD1,once,TRBJ1-2,TRBV12-5,TGTGCTAGTGGTTCGGACAGGGGAGTTGGCTACACCTTC,CASGSDRGVGYTF
TRBD1,few,TRBJ2-7,TRBV9,TGTGCCAGCAGCGTAGAGGGGACAGCCCTTTACGAGCAGTACTTC,CASSVEGTALYEQYF
NA,NA,TRBJ2-1,TRBV18,TGTGCCAGCTCACCTCTTGGACACCCCTACAATGAGCAGTTCTTC,CASSPLGHPYNEQFF
TRBD1,NA,TRBJ1-2,TRBV28,TGTGCCAGCAGCCGACAGGGGTATGGCTACACCTTC,CASSRQGYGYTF
NA,NA,TRBJ1-6,TRBV6-5,TGTGCCAGCAGTTACTCGAATTCCGGGGATTCACCCCTCCACTTT,CASSYSNSGDSPLHF
NA,NA,TRBJ2-7,TRBV2,TGTGCCAGCAGTGTGGAGCTGACCTACGAGCAGTACTTC,CASSVELTYEQYF
TRBD1,NA,TRBJ2-1,TRBV13,TGTGCCAGCAGCTTGGGGACAGGGTACGATGAGCAGTTCTTC,CASSLGTGYDEQFF
TRBD1,few,TRBJ2-3,TRBV18,TGTGCCAGCTCACCGTCCGACAGGGGAACAGATACGCAGTATTTT,CASSPSDRGTDTQYF
TRBD1,once,TRBJ1-2,TRBV27,TGTGCCAGCAGCAAACTACAGGGGGACTATGGCTACACCTTC,CASSKLQGDYGYTF
NA,NA,TRBJ2-4,TRBV4-2,TGTGCCAGCAGCCAAGTGTTGCGAGGAGGGGCGGAGAACATTCAGTACTTC,CASSQVLRGGAENIQYF
NA,NA,TRBJ2-7,TRBV18,TGTGCCAGCTCACCACGGAGGGCCAGCTCCTACGAGCAGTACTTC,CASSPRRASSYEQYF
TRBD1,NA,TRBJ2-3,TRBV7-3,TGTGCCAGCAGCCCGGGCGTGACAGGGGGAGATACGCAGTATTTT,CASSPGVTGGDTQYF
NA,NA,TRBJ1-5,TRBV6-5,TGTGCCAGCAGAGGAGGGAGGTTGTCGAATCAGCCCCAGCATTTT,CASRGGRLSNQPQHF
TRBD1,NA,TRBJ2-4,TRBV19,TGTGCCAGTAGTTGGACAGGGGGGTTAGGAGACATTCAGTACTTC,CASSWTGGLGDIQYF
TRBD1,NA,TRBJ1-1,TRBV2,TGTGCCAGCGGGGGACAGGGTCGGAGCACTGAAGCTTTCTTT,CASGGQGRSTEAFF
NA,NA,TRBJ2-2,TRBV4-3,TGCGCCAGCAGCCCTGTCGGGAACTTGGGCACCGGGGAGCTGTTTTTT,CASSPVGNLGTGELFF
TRBD1,NA,TRBJ1-4,TRBV10-3,TGTGCCATCAGTGAGTCGGACAGGGGGCGTTTCGGTCGTGGTGAAAAACTGTTTTTT,CAISESDRGRFGRGEKLFF
NA,NA,TRBJ1-5,TRBV6-1,TGTGCCAGCAGTGACTCAGGGTTTGTTCAGCCCCAGCATTTT,CASSDSGFVQPQHF
TRBD2,NA,TRBJ2-7,TRBV7-2,TGTGCCAGCAGCTTATCGCTAGCGGAATCCTACGAGCAGTACTTC,CASSLSLAESYEQYF
TRBD2,NA,TRBJ2-3,TRBV28,TGTGCCAGCAGTTTAAGAGCGGGGGGGTATGCAGATACGCAGTATTTT,CASSLRAGGYADTQYF
TRBD2,NA,TRBJ2-1,TRBV30,TGTGCCTGGAGGCGACTAGCGGGAGCCTACAATGAGCAGTTCTTC,CAWRRLAGAYNEQFF
TRBD1,NA,TRBJ1-5,TRBV10-1,TGCGCCAGCAGGGGGACAGGGATTCATCAGCCCCAGCATTTT,CASRGTGIHQPQHF
NA,NA,TRBJ1-4,TRBV5-6,TGTGCCAGCAGCCTCTGGAGGGATCGAAATGAAAAACTGTTTTTT,CASSLWRDRNEKLFF
TRBD1,few,TRBJ1-1,TRBV4-2,TGTGCCAGCAGCCAAGGGGGATGGCCAGGGGGGAACACTGAAGCTTTCTTT,CASSQGGWPGGNTEAFF
NA,few,TRBJ1-1,TRBV5-1,TGCGCCAGCAGCTTGACAGGCTGGGGCACTGAAGCTTTCTTT,CASSLTGWGTEAFF
NA,NA,TRBJ1-1,TRBV6-5,TGTGCCAGCACGGGGAACACTGAAGCTTTCTTT,CASTGNTEAFF
NA,NA,TRBJ1-2,TRBV20-1,TGCAGTGCTTACAGGGTCGGTGGCTACACCTTC,CSAYRVGGYTF
TRBD2,NA,TRBJ2-3,TRBV5-5,TGTGCCAGCAGTACCTTAGAGCGGGGTACAGATACGCAGTATTTT,CASSTLERGTDTQYF